Shown below are 17 T cell receptor beta chains from a single sample sequenced in a study of STAT5B mutations in CD4+ large granular lymphocyte leukemia. Generated by immunoSEQ multiplex PCR, the TCRdb table keeps only in-frame clones and is missing some. The table shows some 34,000 clones, with approximately 82% occurring only once. The sequenced sample consisted of CD4+ T cells from blood buffy coats. The source of these receptors is a human donor in good health.

The gene calls are TRBV4-2 and TRBJ1-2; D gene ambiguous. Germline V CDR1 and CDR2: LGHNA, YNFKEQ. V was cut by 3 bases and J by 3 bases, with 14 bases left in between. The CDR3 runs 15 residues. The CDR3 DNA is TGTGCCAGCAGCCACCGGGAGGGCGAGTACTATGGCTACACCTTC. This codes for CASSHREGEYYGYTF.

This clone was seen more than once but under ten times. This rearrangement joins TRBV2 to TRBJ2-7; D is undetermined. Germline loops: CDR1 SNHLY, CDR2 FYNNEI. CDR3 length: 11 amino acids. V shed 4 bases and J shed 5 bases, with 6 bases lying between them. CDR3 sequence (DNA): TGTGCCAGCAGTGTGTTGCACGAGCAGTACTTC. This gives the protein CASSVLHEQYF.

There are a few counts of this clone. This chain links TRBV28 with TRBJ2-7, with D perhaps TRBD1 (5 bases). The ends were cut back, 2 bases at V and 2 bases at J, with 13 bases in the middle. The CDR3 length is 15 residues. Per the germline V gene, CDR1 is MDHEN and CDR2 is SYDVKM. Written as DNA, the CDR3 is TGTGCCAGCAGTTTAGGTTGGCAGGGTCCCTACGAGCAGTACTTC. Translated: CASSLGWQGPYEQYF.

The chain employs TRBV23-1 and TRBJ2-7; 10 bases fit TRBD2. TRBV23-1 qualifies as an ORF whose function is uncertain. V shed 0 bases, J shed 5 bases, and the junction held 13 bases outside the gene matches. This CDR3 contains 18 residues. The CDR3 nucleotides read TGCGCCAGCAGTCAATCGAATACTAGCGGGATAAGCCTGGACGAGCAGTACTTC. As protein: CASSQSNTSGISLDEQYF.

The chain has TRBV7-2 and TRBJ1-2; the D is unclear. Per the germline V gene, CDR1 is SGHTA and CDR2 is FQGNSA. Trimming shortened V by 0 bases and J by 1 base, and 6 bases separated the two germline ends. This CDR3 has 14 residues. CDR3 sequence reads: CASSLASFNYGYTF. The CDR3 coding sequence is TGTGCCAGCAGCTTAGCGTCCTTTAACTATGGCTACACCTTC.

The genes are TRBV6-4 and TRBJ2-3, with D unclear. Germline CDR1 is MRHNA and CDR2 is SNTAGT. The CDR3 runs to 11 residues. With 7 bases removed from V and 6 bases from J, the gap between germline ends came to 8 bases. The CDR3 DNA reads as TGTGCCAGCAACGATCCGGATACGCAGTATTTT. Protein: CASNDPDTQYF.

The rearrangement links TRBV20-1 to TRBJ2-1; no clear D. Germline V gene data show CDR1 as DFQATT and CDR2 as SNEGSKA (reference sequence). V was pared by 5 bases and J by 3 bases, with 5 bases between. There are 11 residues in the CDR3. This CDR3 is CSAGRYNEQFF. In DNA form, the CDR3 reads TGCAGTGCTGGACGCTACAATGAGCAGTTCTTC.

This sequence joins TRBV11-3 and TRBJ2-7, with D possibly called TRBD1 or TRBD2 (5 bases each). CDR3 length: 13 residues. Germline CDR1 is SGHNT and CDR2 is YENEEA. V lost 2 bases to trimming and J lost 2 bases, with 7 bases between them. The CDR3 here is CASSLSGPYEQYF. CDR3 nucleotide sequence: TGTGCCAGCAGCTTATCGGGACCCTACGAGCAGTACTTC.

The chain combines TRBV2 with TRBJ2-1; possibly TRBD2 for D (6 bases). Trimming shortened V by 6 bases and J by 8 bases, and 17 bases separated the two germline ends. The CDR3 extends over 14 amino acids. Germline CDR1 is SNHLY and CDR2 is FYNNEI. CDR3 amino acids: CASSPPVGEDEQFF. For the CDR3, the DNA is TGTGCCAGCAGCCCCCCCGTGGGGGAGGATGAGCAGTTCTTC.

This clone has just one count. The J gene is TRBJ2-2, the V gene TRBV7-9, with 11 bases matching TRBD1. CDR3 length equals 17 residues. Trimming at V came to 1 base and at J to 2 bases, leaving 3 bases not matched to a gene. The germline CDR1 and CDR2 sequences are SEHNR and FQNEAQ (reference sequence). CDR3 sequence (DNA): TGTGCCAGCAGCTTAGGGACAGGGGGCCTCAACACCGGGGAGCTGTTTTTT. Amino acids: CASSLGTGGLNTGELFF.

The CDR3 nucleotides read TGTGCCAGCAGTGAGGCCCGCCGGGGGACCCAGTACTTC. The encoded protein is CASSEARRGTQYF. The chain couples TRBV25-1 to TRBJ2-5, with a possible D match to TRBD2 (5 bases). The CDR3 is 13 amino acids. Deletions cut 3 bases from V and 7 bases from J, with 12 bases between. Germline CDR1 MGHDK, CDR2 SYGVNS.

The V and J genes are TRBV4-1 and TRBJ2-3, with 10 bases that match TRBD2. CDR1 MGHRA and CDR2 YSYEKL come from the germline V gene. The junction had 6 bases not matched to a gene; V was cut back by 1 base and J by 2 bases. This CDR3 has 17 residues. DNA of the CDR3: TGCGCCAGCAGCCAAGCACCGGGACTAGCGCACACAGATACGCAGTATTTT. Translation: CASSQAPGLAHTDTQYF.

This clone was counted a single time. This chain uses TRBV18 with TRBJ2-5; D might be TRBD1 (6 bases). Germline V gene lookup returns CDR1 KGHSH and CDR2 LQKENI. Trimming pared 6 bases from V and 2 bases from J, leaving 7 bases between. The CDR3 is 12 amino acids. CDR3 bases: TGTGCCAGCTCCGGACAGCAAGAGACCCAGTACTTC. It is translated as CASSGQQETQYF.

The rearrangement uses TRBV27 and TRBJ2-1; TRBD1 agrees at 10 bases. CDR1 MNHEY and CDR2 SMNVEV come from the germline V gene (reference sequence). Germline trimming cut 5 bases from V and 2 bases from J; bases unmatched to any gene: 6. The length of the CDR3 is 16 residues. CDR3 loop: CASSIGQGGPYNEQFF. The CDR3 nucleotides read TGTGCCAGCAGTATCGGACAGGGGGGCCCCTACAATGAGCAGTTCTTC.

V and J are TRBV5-1 and TRBJ2-3; no reliable D call. V gave up 3 bases and J gave up 2 bases, with 4 bases separating them. Germline-derived CDR1 and CDR2 are SGHRS and YFSETQ. The CDR3 runs to 12 residues. This CDR3 is CASSYTTDTQYF. The CDR3 nucleotides are TGCGCCAGCAGCTATACCACAGATACGCAGTATTTT.

The V call is TRBV29-1, the J call TRBJ1-1, with 7 bases that match TRBD1. V was pared by 1 base and J by 6 bases, with 14 bases of the junction left unmatched. Germline CDR1 SQVTM, CDR2 ANQGSEA. CDR3 length: 16 amino acids. CDR3 protein: CSVEGYSGGLTAEAFF. The CDR3 coding sequence is TGCAGCGTTGAAGGATATTCAGGGGGGCTTACCGCTGAAGCTTTCTTT.

This chain joins TRBV5-1 and TRBJ1-3; D possibly corresponds to TRBD1 (5 bases). The CDR3 extends over 14 amino acids. Trimming removed 3 bases at V and 0 bases at J, with 7 bases between. CDR1 and CDR2 (germline): SGHRS, YFSETQ. For the CDR3, the DNA is TGCGCCAGCAGCTGGACACTCTCTGGAAACACCATATATTTT. Translating it yields CASSWTLSGNTIYF.